This passage covers 20 T cell receptor beta chains from one sample sequenced in a study of OX40 agonist ivuxolimab in advanced cancers. The method was immunoSEQ multiplex PCR; TCRdb's version includes in-frame clones alone and lacks a portion of them. The table includes 75,000 to 100,000 clones, 85% to 95% detected once. Specimen: CD4+ or CD8+ T cells sorted from blood, collected in a trial of the OX40 agonist ivuxolimab. The source is an adult with an advanced solid tumor such as melanoma, head and neck, liver or kidney cancer.

This sequence joins TRBV7-9 and TRBJ2-3, with 11 bases that match TRBD2. Trimming took 7 bases from V and 5 from J; bases not matched to a gene: 8. The germline V gene has CDR1 SEHNR and CDR2 FQNEAQ (reference sequence). The CDR3 is 15 residues long. This CDR3 is CASTPNSGRVDTQYF. For the CDR3, the DNA is TGTGCCAGCACACCAAATAGCGGGAGGGTAGATACGCAGTATTTT.

V is TRBV7-2 and J is TRBJ2-2; the D is unclear. Germline V gives CDR1 SGHTA, CDR2 FQGNSA. V lost 5 bases, J lost 4 bases, and 11 bases lay in between. The CDR3 is 14 residues long. The CDR3 coding sequence is TGTGCCAGCAGCCCATCGTTAGGCACCGGGGAGCTGTTTTTT. This codes for CASSPSLGTGELFF.

The rearrangement uses TRBV6-1 and TRBJ1-4; D perhaps matches TRBD1 (6 bases). The germline V gene encodes CDR1 MNHNS and CDR2 SASEGT. This CDR3 comprises 14 residues. Trimming pared 6 bases from V and 8 bases from J, leaving 16 bases between. CDR3 region: CASSNRAVFEKLFF. The DNA of the CDR3 is TGTGCCAGCAGCAACAGGGCGGTTTTCGAAAAACTGTTTTTT.

V gene TRBV28 combines with J gene TRBJ1-5, with D unclear. The CDR3 totals 13 residues. Germline V gene sequence: CDR1 MDHEN, CDR2 SYDVKM. V gave up 6 bases and J gave up 2 bases, with 8 bases separating them. CDR3 region: CASRGSGNQPQHF. The CDR3 region has the DNA TGTGCCAGCAGGGGGTCTGGCAATCAGCCCCAGCATTTT.

This chain uses TRBV28 with TRBJ1-5; D not certain. Germline V gene lookup returns CDR1 MDHEN and CDR2 SYDVKM. The germline V and J ends were trimmed by 5 bases and 0 bases, with 14 bases remaining between them. The CDR3 loop spans 16 amino acids. The DNA for the CDR3 is TGTGCCAGCAGTCCACGTGGGGTCTTTAGCAATCAGCCCCAGCATTTT. Protein: CASSPRGVFSNQPQHF.

The chain has TRBV4-2 and TRBJ2-7, with a possible D match to TRBD1 (6 bases). Trimming removed 1 base at V and 8 bases at J, with 12 bases between. The CDR3 has 13 residues. Germline values: CDR1 LGHNA, CDR2 YNFKEQ. As DNA, the CDR3 is TGTGCCAGCAGCCAAGGAGACAGGACAAAGCAGTACTTC. Its protein product is CASSQGDRTKQYF.

J is TRBJ1-1 and V is TRBV11-1; unclear D gene. V lost 2 bases and J lost 0, with 7 bases in between. CDR1 and CDR2 (germline): SGHAT, FQDESV (reference sequence). This CDR3 is built from 14 residues. The CDR3 DNA reads as TGTGCCAGCAGCTTAAAGGGTTTGAACACTGAAGCTTTCTTT. Translation: CASSLKGLNTEAFF.

This clone was found a few times. The gene calls are TRBV28 and TRBJ2-3; the match to TRBD2 covers 8 bases. The CDR3 loop spans 16 amino acids. After removal of 5 bases from V and 4 bases from J, the junction contained 11 bases not matched to a gene. Germline V CDR1 and CDR2: MDHEN, SYDVKM. The CDR3, as DNA: TGTGCCAGCAGTATTGGCGGGAGGAAAGCGGCAGATACGCAGTATTTT. Protein sequence: CASSIGGRKAADTQYF.

The V gene is TRBV15, the J gene TRBJ2-1; D remains unclear. The CDR3 contains 13 residues. The germline V gene encodes CDR1 LNHNV and CDR2 YYDKDF (reference sequence). V lost 3 bases, J lost 8 bases, and 11 bases lay in between. The CDR3 DNA follows: TGTGCCACCAGCAGCGACCCAGGCTATGAGCAGTTCTTC. Encoded protein: CATSSDPGYEQFF.

This rearrangement joins TRBV4-3 to TRBJ1-2; D call uncertain. Trimming took off 3 bases at V and 8 bases at J, with 7 bases between the two ends. The germline CDR1 and CDR2 sequences are LGHNA and YSLEER. This CDR3 region has 11 residues. The DNA for the CDR3 is TGCGCCAGCAGCCACGCCGAAGGCTACACCTTC. Translating gives CASSHAEGYTF.

DNA of the CDR3: TGTGCCAGCAGTGAACTGCCAAGTGCGGATACGCAGTATTTT. Translating gives CASSELPSADTQYF. The chain couples TRBV6-4 to TRBJ2-3, with D unclear. CDR1 is MRHNA, CDR2 SNTAGT, per germline. The CDR3 loop spans 14 amino acids. The V end was cut by 3 bases, the J end by 6 bases, with 13 bases between.

This clone was found once. This chain connects TRBV6-1 to TRBJ1-5; 8 nucleotides agree with TRBD1. The CDR3 sequence is 15 residues long. Trimming at V came to 3 bases and at J to 4 bases, leaving 5 bases not matched to a gene. Looked up from germline, CDR1 is MNHNS and CDR2 is SASEGT. CDR3 amino acids: CASSEGDRMNQPQHF. DNA for the CDR3: TGTGCCAGCAGTGAGGGGGACAGGATGAATCAGCCCCAGCATTTT.

J is TRBJ1-1 and V is TRBV27; D may be TRBD1 (5 bases). The germline CDR1 and CDR2 sequences are MNHEY and SMNVEV (reference sequence). V was trimmed by 10 bases and J by 4 bases, leaving 19 bases between them. This CDR3 has 14 residues. CDR3 DNA sequence: TGTGCCACCCATGCGTTCAGGGATCGCACTGAAGCTTTCTTT. It encodes CATHAFRDRTEAFF.

The V and J genes are TRBV2 and TRBJ2-1, with TRBD2 identical over 14 bases. Germline V gene sequence: CDR1 SNHLY, CDR2 FYNNEI. The CDR3 is made up of 15 amino acids. J lost 9 bases, V lost 7 bases, and 8 bases had no gene match. CDR3 region: CASNREGTSGGEQFF. The CDR3 DNA reads as TGTGCCAGCAACCGGGAGGGGACTAGCGGGGGTGAGCAGTTCTTC.

The chain has TRBV5-1 and TRBJ2-1, with no clear D. CDR1 SGHRS and CDR2 YFSETQ come from the germline V gene. V was shortened by 0 bases and J by 0 bases, with 10 bases between the two germline ends. The length of the CDR3 is 16 residues. CDR3 residues: CASSLATVYSYNEQFF. Here the CDR3 DNA reads TGCGCCAGCAGCTTGGCAACCGTCTACTCCTACAATGAGCAGTTCTTC. Full variable domain (missing parts from reference TRBV5-1 and TRBJ2-1): KAGVTQTPRYLIKTRGQQVTLSCSPISGHRSVSWYQQTPGQGLQFLFEYFSETQRNKGNFPGRFSGRQFSNSRSEMNVSTLELGDSALYLCASSLATVYSYNEQFFGPGTRLTVL.

The rearrangement uses TRBV27 and TRBJ2-3; perhaps TRBD1 as D (6 bases). Germline V gives CDR1 MNHEY, CDR2 SMNVEV (reference sequence). The length of the CDR3 is 14 residues. The ends were cut back, 5 bases at V and 2 bases at J, with 11 bases in the middle. CDR3 amino acids: CASSARGYTDTQYF. The CDR3 DNA reads TGTGCCAGCAGTGCTAGGGGGTACACAGATACGCAGTATTTT.

This rearrangement joins TRBV7-3 to TRBJ2-3; perhaps D is TRBD1 or TRBD2 (5 bases each). V lost 0 bases and J lost 3, with 10 bases in between. Germline CDR1 and CDR2: SGHTA and FQGTGA. CDR3 size: 15 residues. CDR3 nucleotide sequence: TGTGCCAGCAGCTTAACATGGGGGAGAACAGATACGCAGTATTTT. It specifies CASSLTWGRTDTQYF. Combining the CDR3 with reference TRBV7-3 and TRBJ2-3 gives the whole variable domain GAGVSQTPSNKVTEKGKYVELRCDPISGHTALYWYRQSLGQGPEFLIYFQGTGAADDSGLPNDRFFAVRPEGSVSTLKIQRTERGDSAVYLCASSLTWGRTDTQYFGPGTRLTVL.

This clone was seen a single time. This sequence joins TRBV18 and TRBJ2-7; D not certain. CDR1 KGHSH and CDR2 LQKENI come from the germline V gene. The CDR3 runs to 18 residues. The germline V and J ends were trimmed by 3 bases and 0 bases, with 21 bases remaining between them. CDR3 sequence (DNA): TGTGCCAGCTCACCCCGGCTGGGCAGTTCGTATAACTCCTACGAGCAGTACTTC. Translation gives CASSPRLGSSYNSYEQYF.

The rearrangement joins TRBV6-1 to TRBJ2-7, with 8 bases lining up with TRBD2. Germline assignment: CDR1 MNHNS and CDR2 SASEGT. V was pared by 6 bases and J by 3 bases, with 4 bases of the junction left unmatched. The CDR3 loop spans 13 amino acids. CDR3 sequence: CASSRGGFYEQYF. CDR3 in DNA: TGTGCCAGCAGCCGGGGGGGCTTCTACGAGCAGTACTTC.

This chain joins TRBV30 and TRBJ2-1; 7 bases fit TRBD2. With 0 bases clipped from V and 7 bases from J, the junction kept 6 bases outside the gene matches. The CDR3 covers 14 residues. Looked up from germline, CDR1 is GTSNPN and CDR2 is SVGIG (reference sequence). The DNA of the CDR3 is TGTGCCTGGAGTGTAGGCGGGAGTCCTAATGAGCAGTTCTTC. Translation: CAWSVGGSPNEQFF.